These 19 T cell receptor beta chains originate from one sample sequenced in a study of beta chain features in type 1 diabetes. Antigens for these TCRs are unknown. Points from the study as a whole: All four CD4+ subsets from Type 1 diabetes patients carried moderately but significantly shorter TCRB CDR3s.

Reverse transcription of all isolated RNA meant that expressed TCRB transcripts were sequenced. The table came from immunoSEQ multiplex PCR; TCRdb's copy has only in-frame clones and leaves some out. This table has 150,000 to 200,000 clones, approximately 62% appearing once. The sample comprised naive CD4+ T cells from blood. All receptors derive from a man aged 25-40 years with type 1 diabetes.

The rearrangement joins TRBV5-6 to TRBJ2-7; D is ambiguous. The V gene's germline CDR1 is SGHDT and CDR2 YYEEEE. Trimming stripped 2 bases from V and 0 bases from J, with 0 bases between. The CDR3 is 11 residues long. CDR3 coding DNA: TGTGCCAGCAGCTTCTCCTACGAGCAGTACTTC. It codes for CASSFSYEQYF.

This clone was seen a single time. The genes are TRBV30 and TRBJ2-2; TRBD1 is a possible D gene (5 bases). Germline CDR1 reads GTSNPN; CDR2 reads SVGIG (reference sequence). The CDR3 totals 15 residues. With 5 bases removed from V and 3 bases from J, the gap between germline ends came to 16 bases. The CDR3 bases are TGTGCCTGGTCCGGACAATCACTTCACACCGGGGAGCTGTTTTTT. This codes for CAWSGQSLHTGELFF.

The V gene is TRBV28, the J gene TRBJ2-5, with 7 bases fitting TRBD2. This CDR3 is 16 amino acids long. Germline CDR1 MDHEN, CDR2 SYDVKM. The V segment lost 6 bases and the J segment 7 bases; nucleotides outside the gene matches: 17. In nucleotides, the CDR3 is TGTGCCAGCAGCCGGAGACGGGGCGGGGGTACAGGGACCCAGTACTTC. It is translated as CASSRRRGGGTGTQYF.

This clone was observed a few times. J is TRBJ1-2 and V is TRBV10-3, with D perhaps matching TRBD1 (5 bases). Trimming took 3 bases from V and 3 from J, leaving 14 bases between them. The CDR3 sequence is 15 residues long. Germline V gene data show CDR1 as ENHRY and CDR2 as SYGVKD. The CDR3 loop reads CAISDGAGPDYGYTF. CDR3 bases: TGTGCCATCAGTGATGGGGCAGGGCCGGACTATGGCTACACCTTC.

V gene TRBV7-2 combines with J gene TRBJ2-5, with D unclear. This CDR3 is 13 amino acids long. Germline assignment: CDR1 SGHTA and CDR2 FQGNSA. Deletions cut 1 base from V and 1 base from J, with 4 bases between. The CDR3 reads CASSLGFQETQYF. The CDR3 bases are TGTGCCAGCAGCTTAGGGTTCCAAGAGACCCAGTACTTC.

This clone turned up a few times. The chain carries TRBV27 and TRBJ2-3; 8 bases line up with TRBD1. The length of the CDR3 is 15 residues. With V trimmed by 5 bases and J by 5 bases, 9 bases remained unmatched. The germline V gene has CDR1 MNHEY and CDR2 SMNVEV (reference sequence). CDR3 loop: CASSPPGTGLDTQYF. Written as DNA, the CDR3 is TGTGCCAGCAGTCCGCCAGGGACAGGACTAGATACGCAGTATTTT.

V gene TRBV9 combines with J gene TRBJ2-5; 7 bases agree with TRBD2. This CDR3 is built from 14 residues. Germline V gene data show CDR1 as SGDLS and CDR2 as YYNGEE. J was trimmed by 2 bases and V by 3 bases; bases with no gene match: 4. CDR3 DNA: TGTGCCAGCAGCGACTCGGGGGGTCAAGAGACCCAGTACTTC. Translating it yields CASSDSGGQETQYF.

The rearrangement links TRBV29-1 to TRBJ2-7, with D perhaps TRBD1 (6 bases). The CDR3 is 12 amino acids. V lost 7 bases and J lost 5, with 15 bases in between. CDR1 and CDR2 (germline): SQVTM, ANQGSEA. CDR3: CSANGGGNEQYF. DNA for the CDR3: TGCAGCGCCAACGGTGGGGGCAACGAGCAGTACTTC.

This chain uses TRBV29-1 with TRBJ1-4; 7 bases agree with TRBD1. The junction had 8 bases not matched to a gene; V was cut back by 6 bases and J by 7 bases. CDR1 and CDR2 from the germline V gene are SQVTM and ANQGSEA. The CDR3 is 13 amino acids. The CDR3 DNA is TGCAGCGTCGGGGAGGGGGCTGGTGAAAAACTGTTTTTT. This encodes CSVGEGAGEKLFF. Filled out from reference TRBV29-1 and TRBJ1-4, the complete variable domain reads SAVISQKPSRDICQRGTSLTIQCQVDSQVTMMFWYRQQPGQSLTLIATANQGSEATYESGFVIDKFPISRPNLTFSTLTVSNMSPEDSSIYLCSVGEGAGEKLFFGSGTQLSVL.

The gene calls are TRBV29-1 and TRBJ1-2; a weak D match, TRBD1 (5 bases). The length of the CDR3 is 13 residues. Germline loops: CDR1 SQVTM, CDR2 ANQGSEA. V was pared by 7 bases and J by 7 bases, with 19 bases between. CDR3 nucleotides: TGCAGCGCCGACAGAAACGGCGGAACTGGCTACACCTTC. Translating it yields CSADRNGGTGYTF.

V gene TRBV2 combines with J gene TRBJ2-3; D remains unclear. CDR3 length: 14 residues. Germline loops: CDR1 SNHLY, CDR2 FYNNEI. The germline V and J ends were trimmed by 4 bases and 2 bases, with 10 bases remaining between them. Here the CDR3 DNA reads TGTGCCAGCAGTGCTTTACAGCCCACAGATACGCAGTATTTT. Its protein is CASSALQPTDTQYF.

The CDR3 DNA is TGTGCCAGCAGCTCCCACAGGGGGCAGGATGAGCAGTTCTTC. Translated: CASSSHRGQDEQFF. This chain joins TRBV21-1 and TRBJ2-1; the table's D gene call, TRBD1, was not cross checked with the DNA. TRBV21-1 is listed as a pseudogene. This CDR3 is 14 amino acids long.

The chain combines TRBV5-4 with TRBJ2-1, with D unresolved. The CDR3 consists of 13 residues. CDR1 and CDR2 from the germline V gene are SGHNT and YYREEE (reference sequence). The germline V and J ends were trimmed by 5 bases and 3 bases, with 9 bases remaining between them. This chain's CDR3 is CASRGVNYNEQFF. The CDR3 nucleotides are TGTGCCAGCAGAGGAGTGAACTACAATGAGCAGTTCTTC.

This clone has more than one count but fewer than ten. CDR3 nucleotide sequence: TGTGCCAGCAGTCAACAAGGGGCAGGCGTGACGGAGACCCAGTACTTC. It specifies CASSQQGAGVTETQYF. V is TRBV28 and J is TRBJ2-5; tentatively, D is TRBD1 (5 bases). CDR1 is MDHEN, CDR2 SYDVKM, per germline. Deletions cut 5 bases from V and 5 bases from J, with 21 bases between. The length of the CDR3 is 16 residues.

This clone was seen once. V gene TRBV7-8 combines with J gene TRBJ1-6; D possibly corresponds to TRBD1 (5 bases). V was shortened by 6 bases and J by 7 bases, with 13 bases between the two germline ends. This CDR3 is 14 amino acids long. Germline loops: CDR1 SGHVS, CDR2 FQNEAQ. The chain's CDR3 is CASSFGAENSPLHF. CDR3 nucleotides: TGTGCCAGCAGTTTCGGGGCGGAGAATTCACCCCTCCACTTT.

The gene calls are TRBV7-9 and TRBJ2-4; possible D gene TRBD1, 5 bases. Looked up from germline, CDR1 is SEHNR and CDR2 is FQNEAQ (reference sequence). This CDR3 contains 16 residues. V was pared by 4 bases and J by 0 bases, with 13 bases between. The CDR3 loop is CASSSDRPLAKNIQYF. The DNA for the CDR3 is TGTGCCAGCAGCTCCGACAGACCCCTAGCCAAAAACATTCAGTACTTC.

This chain connects TRBV29-1 to TRBJ2-2; 10 bases fit TRBD1. Trimming removed 4 bases from V and 3 bases from J; junction bases left unmatched: 2. The CDR3 contains 14 residues. From germline, CDR1 is SQVTM and CDR2 ANQGSEA. CDR3 in DNA: TGCAGCGTTGCTGACAGGGGGCACACCGGGGAGCTGTTTTTT. Amino acids: CSVADRGHTGELFF.

This chain connects TRBV10-3 to TRBJ2-3; 7 positions agree with TRBD1. Per the germline V gene, CDR1 is ENHRY and CDR2 is SYGVKD. The CDR3 loop spans 12 amino acids. V shed 10 bases and J 6 bases; nucleotides not matched to a gene: 7. CDR3 in DNA: TGTGCCACCGACACAGGGGAGGATACGCAGTATTTT. Amino acids: CATDTGEDTQYF.

J is TRBJ2-3 and V is TRBV29-1; 7 bases map to TRBD1. The ends lost 8 bases at V and 2 bases at J; junction bases unmatched: 7. This CDR3 region has 13 residues. Germline CDR1 SQVTM, CDR2 ANQGSEA. CDR3 sequence (DNA): TGCAGCTTCCGGGACAGTTACACAGATACGCAGTATTTT. Protein sequence: CSFRDSYTDTQYF.